Shown below are 11 T cell receptor beta chains from a single sample sequenced in a study of T cell clones after liver transplantation. Some clones are missing from TCRdb's copy, which holds only in-frame ones; the method was immunoSEQ multiplex PCR. The sample includes roughly 120,000 clones, approximately 90% seen only once; the top ten take around 0.86%. The sample was CD4+ T cells from blood, taken 12 months after liver transplant. The receptor source for this set is a human patient who received a liver transplant. Certain T cells may be donor cells from the graft.

This sequence joins TRBV6-5 and TRBJ1-3, with a tentative D call TRBD1 (5 bases). V was clipped by 4 bases and J by 0 bases, with 13 bases between them. The germline gives CDR1 MNHEY, CDR2 SVGAGI. This CDR3 is 16 amino acids long. CDR3 DNA: TGTGCCAGCAGTTCCCCTCACAGGAGCTCTGGAAACACCATATATTTT. Its protein product is CASSSPHRSSGNTIYF.

The chain recombines TRBV19 with TRBJ2-7; 8 bases line up with TRBD2. Germline assignment: CDR1 LNHDA and CDR2 SQIVND (reference sequence). V was pared by 5 bases and J by 6 bases, with 9 bases of the junction left unmatched. The CDR3 runs to 14 residues. CDR3 region: CASSPRGSGTEQYF. CDR3 bases: TGTGCCAGTAGTCCCCGGGGTAGCGGGACCGAGCAGTACTTC.

V is TRBV28 and J is TRBJ2-1, with 10 bases that match TRBD2. CDR1 MDHEN and CDR2 SYDVKM come from the germline V gene. The CDR3 has 14 residues. Trimming at V came to 5 bases and at J to 5 bases, leaving 3 bases not matched to a gene. The CDR3 loop reads CASSIGLADNEQFF. The DNA for the CDR3 is TGTGCCAGCAGTATAGGACTAGCGGACAATGAGCAGTTCTTC.

The V and J genes are TRBV18 and TRBJ2-2; D ambiguous. This CDR3 spans 16 amino acids. CDR1 and CDR2 (germline): KGHSH, LQKENI. V lost 0 bases and J 5 bases, leaving 13 bases between the germline ends. The CDR3 bases are TGTGCCAGCTCACCACCTAGCACATTGGGGACCGGGGAGCTGTTTTTT. Translated: CASSPPSTLGTGELFF.

There are a few counts of this clone. The chain joins TRBV29-1 to TRBJ2-7, with TRBD1 matching 8 bases. In germline, CDR1 is SQVTM, CDR2 ANQGSEA. V shed 4 bases, J shed 3 bases, and the junction held 5 bases outside the gene matches. This CDR3 is 13 amino acids long. The CDR3, as DNA: TGCAGCGTTGGTTCTGACAGGGGCTACGAGCAGTACTTC. This encodes CSVGSDRGYEQYF.

The CDR3 reads CASSLAAGQGGTYEQYF. The CDR3 DNA sequence: TGTGCCAGCAGCTTAGCGGCGGGACAGGGAGGGACGTACGAGCAGTACTTC. The gene calls are TRBV7-6 and TRBJ2-7; 9 bases are a match to TRBD1. V trimming: 0 bases; J trimming: 4 bases; junction bases outside the gene matches: 10. The CDR3 contains 17 residues. The germline CDR1 and CDR2 sequences are SGHVS and FNYEAQ.

This sequence joins TRBV19 and TRBJ1-4; tentative D call: TRBD1 (5 bases). The CDR3 spans 14 residues. Per the germline V gene, CDR1 is LNHDA and CDR2 is SQIVND (reference sequence). V was shortened by 6 bases and J by 0 bases, with 8 bases between the two germline ends. The CDR3 DNA reads as TGTGCCAGTAGACGGGACGCAACTAATGAAAAACTGTTTTTT. It encodes CASRRDATNEKLFF.

V gene TRBV9 combines with J gene TRBJ2-7; TRBD1 is a possible D gene (6 bases). The CDR3 has 13 residues. Germline loops: CDR1 SGDLS, CDR2 YYNGEE. Trimming took off 0 bases at V and 5 bases at J, with 9 bases between the two ends. The CDR3 protein is CASSVAQGNEQYF. CDR3 in DNA: TGTGCCAGCAGCGTAGCACAGGGAAACGAGCAGTACTTC.

The chain couples TRBV6-5 to TRBJ2-7; 12 bases map to TRBD2. The CDR3 is 14 amino acids. Germline V gene lookup returns CDR1 MNHEY and CDR2 SVGAGI. V was pared by 2 bases and J by 6 bases, with 2 bases of the junction left unmatched. The CDR3 is CASSYRTSGIEQYF. CDR3 sequence (DNA): TGTGCCAGCAGTTACAGGACTAGCGGGATCGAGCAGTACTTC.

J is TRBJ1-2 and V is TRBV4-1, with D hard to call. CDR1 is MGHRA, CDR2 YSYEKL, per germline. With 0 bases removed from V and 7 bases from J, the gap between germline ends came to 18 bases. The CDR3 is made up of 16 amino acids. CDR3 bases: TGCGCCAGCAGCCAAGATCTGAGGTACTGGGGATCTGGCTACACCTTC. Protein: CASSQDLRYWGSGYTF.

The chain links TRBV27 to TRBJ1-5; a weak D match, TRBD1 (5 bases). Germline-derived CDR1 and CDR2 are MNHEY and SMNVEV (reference sequence). This CDR3 contains 14 residues. Trimming took off 5 bases at V and 7 bases at J, with 15 bases between the two ends. The CDR3 spells CASSPLGGGQPQHF. The CDR3 nucleotides are TGTGCCAGCAGTCCCCTTGGGGGAGGGCAGCCCCAGCATTTT.